A single sample is the source of the 25 T cell receptor beta chains below, sequenced in a study of blood T cell repertoires in COVID-19. Data came from immunoSEQ multiplex PCR; TCRdb stores just in-frame clones and leaves some out. The top ten clones hold approximately 7.4% of a sample with a few hundred thousand clones, approximately 80% of them seen once. Sequenced material: PBMCs or T cells enriched from blood (not recorded which). These receptors were obtained from a woman in her forties with acute COVID-19.

V is TRBV7-2 and J is TRBJ2-1; TRBD1 agrees at 7 bases. Looked up from germline, CDR1 is SGHTA and CDR2 is FQGNSA. This CDR3 is built from 13 residues. With V trimmed by 5 bases and J by 6 bases, 4 bases remained unmatched. CDR3 in amino acids: CASSLTGRNEQFF. The CDR3 nucleotides are TGTGCCAGCAGCCTGACAGGGCGCAATGAGCAGTTCTTC.

The rearrangement joins TRBV27 to TRBJ1-1, with D possibly being TRBD1 (6 bases). The germline V and J ends were trimmed by 0 bases and 4 bases, with 15 bases remaining between them. Germline V lookup: CDR1 MNHEY, CDR2 SMNVEV (reference sequence). The CDR3 is made up of 16 amino acids. The CDR3 here is CASSLSFGGTSTEAFF. In DNA form, the CDR3 reads TGTGCCAGCAGTTTATCGTTCGGGGGGACAAGCACTGAAGCTTTCTTT.

This chain links TRBV7-9 with TRBJ2-5, with D tentatively TRBD2 (6 bases). Germline CDR1 is SEHNR and CDR2 is FQNEAQ (reference sequence). V was shortened by 5 bases and J by 5 bases, with 18 bases between the two germline ends. CDR3 length: 15 amino acids. Here the CDR3 reads CASSPRAGGGETQYF. The CDR3 coding sequence is TGTGCCAGCAGCCCAAGAGCGGGCGGCGGGGAGACCCAGTACTTC.

V usage is TRBV10-3 and J usage is TRBJ1-4; a weak D match, TRBD1 (5 bases). CDR1 is ENHRY, CDR2 SYGVKD, per germline. The CDR3 contains 12 residues. Trimming took off 0 bases at V and 13 bases at J, with 9 bases between the two ends. The CDR3 here is CAISESGRGLFF. In nucleotides, the CDR3 is TGTGCCATCAGTGAGTCTGGGAGGGGACTGTTTTTT.

The genes are TRBV4-3 and TRBJ1-1; TRBD1 matches 7 bases. CDR1 and CDR2 from the germline V gene are LGHNA and YSLEER. V was pared by 1 base and J by 2 bases, with 4 bases of the junction left unmatched. CDR3 length: 15 amino acids. The CDR3 here is CASSQGDSANTEAFF. CDR3 DNA sequence: TGCGCCAGCAGCCAAGGGGACAGCGCCAACACTGAAGCTTTCTTT.

The chain has TRBV10-1 and TRBJ2-3, with no clear D. The germline gives CDR1 WNHNN, CDR2 SYGVQD (reference sequence). The CDR3 extends over 13 amino acids. V was clipped by 10 bases and J by 1 base, with 12 bases between them. Here the CDR3 DNA reads TGCGCCACCCAGAAGCAGGGCACAGATACGCAGTATTTT. Encoded protein: CATQKQGTDTQYF.

This clone was observed a few times. Other DNA variants within this sample encode the same CDR3. The V call is TRBV19, the J call TRBJ1-1; D not certain. Germline lookup yields CDR1 LNHDA and CDR2 SQIVND (reference sequence). This CDR3 is 13 amino acids long. With 2 bases removed from V and 1 base from J, the gap between germline ends came to 5 bases. This chain's CDR3 is CASSISGNTEAFF. The CDR3, as DNA: TGTGCCAGTAGTATATCGGGGAACACTGAAGCTTTCTTT.

The chain joins TRBV7-2 to TRBJ2-7; TRBD2 agrees at 9 bases. In germline, CDR1 is SGHTA, CDR2 FQGNSA. Unmatched junction bases numbered 14, after V lost 3 bases and J lost 5 bases. The CDR3 is 17 amino acids. CDR3 in DNA: TGTGCCAGCAGCTTTTCGGGCTGGGCTAGCGGGAACCACGAGCAGTACTTC. It is translated as CASSFSGWASGNHEQYF. The full variable domain, completed using reference TRBV7-2 and TRBJ2-7, is GAGVSQSPSNKVTEKGKDVELRCDPISGHTALYWYRQSLGQGLEFLIYFQGNSAPDKSGLPSDRFSAERTGGSVSTLTIQRTQQEDSAVYLCASSFSGWASGNHEQYFGPGTRLTVT.

This clone has only one observation. The chain has TRBV6-5 and TRBJ1-2; 9 bases are shared with TRBD1. The CDR3 length is 14 residues. J was trimmed by 4 bases and V by 5 bases; bases with no gene match: 5. The germline gives CDR1 MNHEY, CDR2 SVGAGI. CDR3 DNA sequence: TGTGCCAGCAGTACGGACAGGGGAGTCTATGGCTACACCTTC. Translating it yields CASSTDRGVYGYTF.

The chain joins TRBV4-3 to TRBJ1-1; D call uncertain. Germline CDR1 is LGHNA and CDR2 is YSLEER. Trimming stripped 1 base from V and 6 bases from J, with 12 bases between. This CDR3 is built from 14 residues. The CDR3 bases are TGCGCCAGCAGCCAAGCGAGCAGGATCGCTGAAGCTTTCTTT. Protein: CASSQASRIAEAFF.

The chain combines TRBV2 with TRBJ2-5; 7 bases fit TRBD1. The germline V gene has CDR1 SNHLY and CDR2 FYNNEI. J gave up 4 bases and V 6 bases, and 14 bases lay outside the gene matches. CDR3 length: 16 amino acids. The CDR3 DNA reads TGTGCCAGCAGCGGAAGAGCGGACAGGTGGGGAGAGACCCAGTACTTC. This gives the protein CASSGRADRWGETQYF.

The V and J genes are TRBV9 and TRBJ2-7, with TRBD1 matching 7 bases. Germline-derived CDR1 and CDR2 are SGDLS and YYNGEE. The CDR3 spans 14 residues. The V gene end was trimmed by 3 bases and the J gene end by 2 bases; junction bases not matched to a gene: 5. The CDR3, as DNA: TGTGCCAGCAGCGCCGGACAGGATCCCTACGAGCAGTACTTC. Protein product: CASSAGQDPYEQYF.

V and J are TRBV6-1 and TRBJ2-1; TRBD2 matches 9 bases. Germline trimming cut 4 bases from V and 6 bases from J; bases unmatched to any gene: 16. The CDR3 extends over 18 amino acids. Per germline, CDR1 MNHNS and CDR2 SASEGT. CDR3 bases: TGTGCCAGCAGTGCCCCCTCGGGCGGGGGGGCCGCTCCCAATGAGCAGTTCTTC. Amino acids: CASSAPSGGGAAPNEQFF.

V gene TRBV5-1 combines with J gene TRBJ2-7, with 10 nucleotides matching TRBD2. CDR1 and CDR2 from the germline V gene are SGHRS and YFSETQ. The CDR3 has 14 residues. The trim removed 4 bases at V and 6 bases at J, leaving 7 bases unmatched. The CDR3 sequence is CASSLSGGAPEQYF. In nucleotides, the CDR3 is TGCGCCAGCAGCCTGAGCGGGGGGGCCCCCGAGCAGTACTTC.

This chain joins TRBV18 and TRBJ2-7, with 9 bases fitting TRBD1. Per the germline V gene, CDR1 is KGHSH and CDR2 is LQKENI. CDR3 length equals 16 residues. Germline trimming cut 2 bases from V and 0 bases from J; bases unmatched to any gene: 5. CDR3 nucleotides: TGTGCCAGCTCACCAGCCGGGACAGGGCCCTCCTACGAGCAGTACTTC. Translating it yields CASSPAGTGPSYEQYF. The entire variable domain, with the rest obtained from reference TRBV18 and TRBJ2-7, is as follows: NAGVMQNPRHLVRRRGQEARLRCSPMKGHSHVYWYRQLPEEGLKFMVYLQKENIIDESGMPKERFSAEFPKEGPSILRIQQVVRGDSAAYFCASSPAGTGPSYEQYFGPGTRLTVT.

The J gene is TRBJ1-6, the V gene TRBV7-8; possible D gene TRBD1, 6 bases. The V gene lost 3 bases and the J gene lost 7 bases, with 13 bases spanning the gap. The germline V gene encodes CDR1 SGHVS and CDR2 FQNEAQ. The CDR3 extends over 15 amino acids. The CDR3 sequence is CASSFPGGGNSPLHF. In DNA, the CDR3 is TGTGCCAGCAGCTTTCCCGGGGGGGGCAATTCACCCCTCCACTTT.

Written as DNA, the CDR3 is TGCGCCAGCAGCGTGGACAGCTATAGCAATCAGCCCCAGCATTTT. Amino acid sequence: CASSVDSYSNQPQHF. This chain uses TRBV5-1 with TRBJ1-5, with D possibly TRBD1 on 6 matching bases. Trimming removed 4 bases at V and 0 bases at J, with 11 bases between. This CDR3 is 15 amino acids long. CDR1 and CDR2 (germline): SGHRS, YFSETQ. Variable domain in full (rest from reference TRBV5-1 and TRBJ1-5): KAGVTQTPRYLIKTRGQQVTLSCSPISGHRSVSWYQQTPGQGLQFLFEYFSETQRNKGNFPGRFSGRQFSNSRSEMNVSTLELGDSALYLCASSVDSYSNQPQHFGDGTRLSIL.

This chain links TRBV5-8 with TRBJ2-3; 11 bases line up with TRBD2. Germline trimming cut 9 bases from V and 3 bases from J; bases unmatched to any gene: 12. Germline CDR1 reads SGHTS; CDR2 reads YDEGEE. The CDR3 has 16 amino acids. The CDR3 reads CAITTGLAVNTDTQYF. The DNA for the CDR3 is TGTGCCATCACGACGGGACTAGCGGTAAATACAGATACGCAGTATTTT.

The chain links TRBV11-3 to TRBJ2-7; 8 bases fit TRBD1. Trimming cost V 5 bases and J 5 bases; bases outside gene matches: 5. Germline V gene lookup returns CDR1 SGHNT and CDR2 YENEEA. This CDR3 is built from 13 residues. DNA of the CDR3: TGTGCCAGCAGCACCGGACAGGGCAACGAGCAGTACTTC. Its protein product is CASSTGQGNEQYF.

This chain uses TRBV10-3 with TRBJ1-2; D is perhaps TRBD1 (6 bases). There are 14 residues in the CDR3. Trimming took off 3 bases at V and 6 bases at J, with 14 bases between the two ends. The germline gives CDR1 ENHRY, CDR2 SYGVKD. The CDR3, as DNA: TGTGCCATCAGTGACGGACAGCTACAAAATGGCTACACCTTC. It specifies CAISDGQLQNGYTF.

This chain connects TRBV18 to TRBJ2-7; tentative D call: TRBD2 (5 bases). This CDR3 is 14 amino acids long. The V end was cut by 3 bases, the J end by 3 bases, with 12 bases between. Germline values: CDR1 KGHSH, CDR2 LQKENI. CDR3 in DNA: TGTGCCAGCTCACCGACCGGGATCCACTACGAGCAGTACTTC. Amino acids: CASSPTGIHYEQYF.

The rearrangement uses TRBV19 and TRBJ2-5; 7 positions agree with TRBD1. The CDR3 covers 13 residues. With 7 bases clipped from V and 4 bases from J, the junction kept 6 bases outside the gene matches. Germline V CDR1 and CDR2: LNHDA, SQIVND (reference sequence). The CDR3 loop reads CASTLTGSETQYF. CDR3 in DNA: TGTGCCAGTACTCTGACAGGGTCAGAGACCCAGTACTTC.

This clone was detected only a few times. The chain joins TRBV10-1 to TRBJ1-1, with TRBD1 identical over 8 bases. The CDR3 loop spans 14 amino acids. The germline V gene encodes CDR1 WNHNN and CDR2 SYGVQD (reference sequence). J was trimmed by 5 bases and V by 6 bases; bases with no gene match: 8. CDR3 sequence (DNA): TGCGCCAGCAGCCGGACAGGGATGGAGACTGAAGCTTTCTTT. Its translation: CASSRTGMETEAFF.

V usage is TRBV12-3 or TRBV12-4 and J usage is TRBJ2-1; D not resolved. With 6 bases removed from V and 9 bases from J, the gap between germline ends came to 12 bases. This CDR3 has 12 amino acids. CDR3 sequence reads: CASSISFLEQFF. CDR3 bases: TGTGCCAGCAGCATTAGTTTCCTTGAGCAGTTCTTC.

The chain uses TRBV6-4 and TRBJ2-6, with D hard to call. Germline-derived CDR1 and CDR2 are MRHNA and SNTAGT. The CDR3 covers 14 residues. Trimming removed 1 base at V and 2 bases at J, with 3 bases between. The chain's CDR3 is CASSDLAGANVLTF. The CDR3 DNA follows: TGTGCCAGCAGTGACTTAGCTGGGGCCAACGTCCTGACTTTC.